This record concerns one T cell receptor (beta chain) sequence. The antigen remains unidentified. This entry comes from a study of a mutant IDH1 vaccine in newly diagnosed glioma. Study-wide background: Treated patients had a mean age of roughly 40 years and a 62.5% male, 37.5% female split. Patients were pretreated with radiotherapy, temozolomide, or both, mostly both.

The CDR3 is 15 amino acids. Losses at the gene ends were 4 bases for V and 6 bases for J; bases not matched to a gene: 12. The germline gives CDR1 SGHDT, CDR2 YYEEEE. Overall study findings and caveats: Across multiple MHC alleles, almost 95% of patients had vaccine-induced responses.

Produced via immunoSEQ multiplex PCR; TCRdb's table is partial and in-frame only. The table records tens of thousands of clones, less than 90% of them present only once. The time point: week 47, end of study. Topical imiquimod accompanied each vaccine dose, which consisted of 300 ug of mutant IDH1 20-mer peptide. New WHO grade 3 or 4 IDH1-mutant, ATRX-lost astrocytomas were present in all donors. This specimen consisted of PBMCs, obtained from a glioma patient whose treatment included an IDH1 peptide vaccine. This chain links TRBV5-6 with TRBJ2-7, with 8 positions matching TRBD2. The receptor was isolated from a woman aged 45-60 years with glioma. CDR3 amino acids: CASSLIAGTPSEQYF. The CDR3 bases are TGTGCCAGCAGCCTAATAGCGGGGACCCCCAGCGAGCAGTACTTC.